The entry that follows covers one T cell receptor beta chain sequence. What antigen it recognizes has not been identified. Base qualities are missing; no much larger clone stands one base away. These data are taken from a study of T cell responses to AZD1222 COVID-19 vaccine listed by TCRdb under 2021. About the full investigation: AZD1222 recipients whose second dose came at about 4 weeks and those whose second dose came at about 12 weeks were combined into one group, since spike-specific TCR depth and breadth did not differ between the two schedules. TCR sequencing was performed for about 250 trial participants, of whom roughly 200 were given two doses of AZD1222 and around 25 were given two doses of MenACWY control vaccine. Trial participants were enrolled by age into 18-55, 56-69 and 70-plus year subgroups, with around 140, 26 and 57 TCR-sequenced participants respectively. Study-wide findings and limitations: Conclusions about previously exposed vaccinees are limited, since just five or six AZD1222 recipients were seropositive for SARS-CoV-2 at baseline. Nearly half of unique spike-specific TCRs reportedly recognized epitopes outside regions mutated in the B.1.351 and B.1.1.7 variants. The vaccine-associated CD4 TCRs covered the entire spike protein, and the dominant responses fell in regions 160-218 and 743-854. In the small 56-69-year group, the increase in depth fell short of significance, most likely because of low power. A significant rise in spike-specific TCR breadth and depth was observed after two AZD1222 doses relative to day 0 and relative to MenACWY recipients. Most participants were white British and females outnumbered males, and the authors suggested that clonal diversity may have been underestimated. No day 14 peak-response samples were available, so repertoires were characterized only after the peak T cell response.

The CDR3 regions of human TCRbeta chains were subjected to immunosequencing. On the authors' methods: Repertoire TCRs were matched against a reference library of SARS-CoV-2-specific TCRs generated with the MIRA antigen-specificity platform. Breadth was defined as the fraction of unique TCRs that were SARS-CoV-2-associated, and depth was defined as the fraction of total T cells that were SARS-CoV-2-associated. Using the MIRA data, every spike-specific TCR was mapped to the spike region that the TCR reacted to and assigned to either a CD4 or a CD8 class. Log10-transformed breadth and depth values were compared by one-way ANOVA with Sidak's multiple comparisons tests. TCRdb stores this immuneACCESS table with in-frame sequences only. Part of the clones is absent; in the studies checked, under half of the shortfall reflects unresolved V genes, and no reason is known for the rest. V and J calls and clone size are copied from that table; D and trimming were computed from the DNA. The sample includes 100,000 or so clones, with 86% observed a single time. Jointly, the top ten make up 1.2% to 1.5% of the sample.

The CDR3 holds 15 amino acids from the cysteine to the phenylalanine. The DNA shown is the 45-base CDR3, in frame from base 1. V and J are truncated by 2 bases and 0 bases respectively, leaving an intervening sequence of 10 bases. From a lookup of the germline V gene, CDR1 and CDR2 are SNHLY and FYNNEI. According to the study, the label for this sample's time point signals: baseline before first vaccination. Samples from vaccinated people were obtained from the UK trials COV001 and COV002, which included a single-blind randomized controlled phase 2/3 trial of AZD1222 (ChAdOx1 nCoV-19) in healthy adults. For TCRbeta chain sequencing, PBMC samples from trial participants were taken at day 0 and at day 28 after the second dose.

The material was peripheral blood, obtained on day 0 of AZD1222 vaccination. In this chain, TRBV2 is recombined with TRBJ1-2, with the D gene call left open. The sequence was collected from an adult in good health. The sequenced DNA is TGTGCCAGCAGTGAATCAGGAAACCCTAACTATGGCTACACCTTC. This translates into CASSESGNPNYGYTF.